This T cell receptor (beta chain) was sequenced during a study of blood T cell repertoires in COVID-19. At the level of the study: Acute-phase and convalescent COVID-19 samples originated in the United States, Italy and Spain. From T cells, B-cell-depleted T cells, or PBMCs came the material, which was cDNA or gDNA.

The length of the CDR3 is 14 residues. Germline-derived CDR1 and CDR2 are LGHNA and YSLEER. The V gene lost 3 bases and the J gene lost 2 bases, with 5 bases spanning the gap. In the study's own analysis: Estimation of nucleated cell counts was performed using reference gene primer amplification. The method was immunoSEQ multiplex PCR; TCRdb's version includes in-frame clones alone and lacks a portion of them. V and J calls and clone size are those listed in that table; D and trimming were worked out from the DNA. Of about 47,000 clones detected, approximately 85% appear once; the ten largest clones hold about 14%.

The receptor was derived from a human donor with acute or convalescent COVID-19. The donor label of this sample is uncertain. Input material: peripheral blood. This rearrangement joins TRBV4-3 to TRBJ2-6, with unresolved D. The CDR3: CASSQVAGANVLTF. DNA of the CDR3: TGCGCCAGCAGCCAGGTAGCTGGGGCCAACGTCCTGACTTTC.